A selection of T cell receptor beta chains follows, all from one sample in a study of beta chain features in type 1 diabetes. The table came from immunoSEQ multiplex PCR; TCRdb's copy has only in-frame clones and leaves some out. The repertoire consists of some 400,000 clones, with roughly 16% occurring once and the leading ten covering under 0.02%. The sequenced sample was naive CD4+ T cells from blood. These receptors were taken from a woman between 18 and 30 years old in good health. The CDR3 runs from the conserved cysteine through the conserved F or W. The order of the fields is CDR3 DNA, CDR3 protein, clone size, D gene, J gene, V gene. The D gene is left open where the match is weak. The size entry is marked missing in some rows and otherwise reads once, few, many or a size class.

TGTGCCAGCAGCTCGGGTGGGGGGAATCAGCCCCAGCATTTT CASSSGGGNQPQHF - - TRBJ1-5 TRBV7-9
TGTGCCGCGGCGGGGGGCAATCAGCCCCAGCATTTT CAAAGGNQPQHF few - TRBJ1-5 TRBV28
TGTGCCAGCAGCGGAGGGGCTAGCGTAACAGATACGCAGTATTTT CASSGGASVTDTQYF - - TRBJ2-3 TRBV7-9
TGTGCCAGTTCGAATCAGGGCCGGGCGCCCCAGCATTTT CASSNQGRAPQHF - - TRBJ1-5 TRBV9
TGTGCCAGCAGTTTAATGGGACAGGGTGGCTACAATGAGCAGTTCTTC CASSLMGQGGYNEQFF few TRBD1 TRBJ2-1 TRBV28
TGCGCCAGCAGCTTGACCGTTGTCTTGAGTAGCGGGAGGGACGAGCAGTACTTC CASSLTVVLSSGRDEQYF few TRBD2 TRBJ2-7 TRBV5-1
TGTGCCAGCTCACCACGGCTAGCGGGAGAATCGACCGGGGAGCTGTTTTTT CASSPRLAGESTGELFF once TRBD2 TRBJ2-2 TRBV18
TGTGCCAGCAGCCTAGGACAGACGAACACCGGGGAGCTGTTTTTT CASSLGQTNTGELFF few - TRBJ2-2 TRBV4-2
TGTGCCAGTAGTATTGCCAGCGGGCGGCAAGAGACCCAGTACTTC CASSIASGRQETQYF few - TRBJ2-5 TRBV19
TGCGCCAGCAGCCAAGATACTCGGTTCAATCAGCCCCAGCATTTT CASSQDTRFNQPQHF - - TRBJ1-5 TRBV4-1
TGTGCCAGCAGCCAACTGGCCAGGGGAAACTATGGCTACACCTTC CASSQLARGNYGYTF few - TRBJ1-2 TRBV14
TGCAGCGGTAAGGACGGGACATGGGGCAAAAACATTCAGTACTTC CSGKDGTWGKNIQYF few - TRBJ2-4 TRBV29-1
TGTGCCAGCAGTTCCTCCGGGACAGGGGGCGACTATGGCTACACCTTC CASSSSGTGGDYGYTF - TRBD1 TRBJ1-2 TRBV6-5
TGTGCCAGCAGCTGGACAGACTCCCCCCTCACTGAGCAGTTCTTC CASSWTDSPLTEQFF - - TRBJ2-1 TRBV7-9
TGTGCCAGCAGTTCCGACAGGGGCAATCTCTACGAGCAGTACTTC CASSSDRGNLYEQYF few TRBD1 TRBJ2-7 TRBV6-5
TGTGCCTGGAGTGTACAGGCGGGGGGCAATCAGCCCCAGCATTTT CAWSVQAGGNQPQHF - - TRBJ1-5 TRBV30
TGTGCCAGCAGCCCGAAGAGGGAGCCGAACACCGGGGAGCTGTTTTTT CASSPKREPNTGELFF few - TRBJ2-2 TRBV7-9
TGTGCCAGCAGCTTGGGAATAGCGGGACGGACAGATACGCAGTATTTT CASSLGIAGRTDTQYF - TRBD2 TRBJ2-3 TRBV7-3
TGTGCCACCAGCAGAGACTCGACTAGCGGCCCGTACAATGAGCAGTTCTTC CATSRDSTSGPYNEQFF - TRBD2 TRBJ2-1 TRBV15
TGTGCCAGCAGCGCAGGGACAGGGGGCCCCGGGCTTGGAGCTTTCTTT CASSAGTGGPGLGAFF few TRBD1 TRBJ1-1 TRBV9
TGTGCCAGCTCACCATCGGGGACAGGGGATGAAGCTTTCTTT CASSPSGTGDEAFF few TRBD1 TRBJ1-1 TRBV18
TGTGCCAGCAGCTTGGATGGGGGAGGGCCGTACAATGAGCAGTTCTTC CASSLDGGGPYNEQFF - TRBD2 TRBJ2-1 TRBV5-4
TGTGCCAGCAGAGCCGGGACAGGCTATTCCAATGAGCAGTTCTTC CASRAGTGYSNEQFF few TRBD1 TRBJ2-1 TRBV28
TGTGCCCCTTCCCCCTATCCTCGGGCTTTCTTT CAPSPYPRAFF - - TRBJ1-1 TRBV30
TGTGCCAGCCGAGACGGGACAGGGAACTATGGCTACACCTTC CASRDGTGNYGYTF - TRBD1 TRBJ1-2 TRBV6-6
TGTGCCAGCAGCTTAGAGTCCCTGGGACTAGCGGGGTCGGAGGAGCAGTTCTTC CASSLESLGLAGSEEQFF few TRBD2 TRBJ2-1 TRBV7-2
TGCAGCTCTACAAAACCGGGACAGGGGGCAAGTGGCTACACCTTC CSSTKPGQGASGYTF - TRBD1 TRBJ1-2 TRBV29-1
TGTGCCAGCAGCCTTCTCGGTCAACCGAACACCGGGGAGCTGTTTTTT CASSLLGQPNTGELFF - - TRBJ2-2 TRBV7-2